What follows describes a single T cell receptor beta chain. Its antigen is still unknown. This sample is drawn from a study of cytomegalovirus exposure and HLA in healthy donors. Primers for the PCR totalled 60 Vbeta and 13 Jbeta. TCRdb's copy holds only in-frame clones and misses some; the assay was immunoSEQ multiplex PCR. Across roughly 75,000 clones, the top ten clones capture about 0.82% of the sample. Germline values: CDR1 SGHVS, CDR2 FNYEAQ. CDR3 length: 15 residues. V shed 4 bases and J shed 1 base, with 10 bases lying between them. Whole-study results and caveats: TCR beta chains numbering 150 to 200 were designated cytomegalovirus-associated. Reports indicate that TCR beta sequences accurately predicted the HLA-A and HLA-B alleles of most subjects. TCR beta V- and J-gene trimming was later associated with a missense DCLRE1C variant.

The sequencing sample was made of PBMCs. This receptor was identified in a boy aged 5-17 years in good health and CMV-seronegative. The rearrangement links TRBV7-6 to TRBJ2-2, with D possibly TRBD2 on 5 matching bases. CDR3 DNA sequence: TGTGCCAGCAGCTCCCGGGAATTGAACACCGGGGAGCTGTTTTTT. Protein sequence: CASSSRELNTGELFF.